The 24 T cell receptor beta chains below come from one sample, sequenced in a study of T cells in Graves' hyperthyroidism and ophthalmopathy. Template material for amplifying TCR beta CDR3 regions consisted of RNA transcripts. With the HTBI primer set, the TCR CDR3 went through a first round of RT-PCR. TCRdb reprocessed the multiplex PCR reads via MiXCR and lists one record per CDR3 protein. The sample has about 290,000 distinct CDR3 sequences; approximately 12% are singletons. The sequenced sample consisted of blood. The receptors derive from a woman aged 30 to 39 with Graves' hyperthyroidism that later progressed to Graves' ophthalmopathy.

This clonotype was observed at least ten times. V and J are TRBV9 and TRBJ1-2, with 12 positions matching TRBD1. Unmatched junction bases numbered 4, after V lost 3 bases and J lost 4 bases. Germline-derived CDR1 and CDR2 are SGDLS and YYNGEE. The CDR3 extends over 15 amino acids. The CDR3 loop is CASSAGTGGGYGYTF. CDR3 DNA sequence: TGTGCCAGCAGCGCTGGGACAGGGGGCGGCTATGGCTACACCTTC.

This clonotype was observed many times. The chain uses TRBV27 and TRBJ1-5, with TRBD1 identical over 10 bases. Germline CDR1 reads MNHEY; CDR2 reads SMNVEV (reference sequence). This CDR3 has 15 residues. V shed 5 bases and J 9 bases; nucleotides not matched to a gene: 10. For the CDR3, the DNA is TGTGCCAGCAGTCAGACAGGGGGCGACTTATTGCCCCAGCATTTT. Its protein product is CASSQTGGDLLPQHF.

This clonotype was observed many times. V is TRBV7-3 and J is TRBJ2-1; the D gene is possibly TRBD2 (7 bases). V was shortened by 8 bases and J by 9 bases, with 17 bases between the two germline ends. The CDR3 runs to 13 residues. Germline values: CDR1 SGHTA, CDR2 FQGTGA. CDR3 region: CASRPGGGGEQFF. The CDR3 region has the DNA TGTGCCAGCCGGCCCGGCGGGGGCGGTGAGCAGTTCTTC. The full variable domain, rest sourced from reference TRBV7-3 and TRBJ2-1, is GAGVSQTPSNKVTEKGKYVELRCDPISGHTALYWYRQSLGQGPEFLIYFQGTGAADDSGLPNDRFFAVRPEGSVSTLKIQRTERGDSAVYLCASRPGGGGEQFFGPGTRLTVL.

This clonotype was seen repeatedly, ten times or more. The chain recombines TRBV25-1 with TRBJ1-2, with TRBD1 matching over 8 bases. Germline lookup yields CDR1 MGHDK and CDR2 SYGVNS. CDR3 length: 15 residues. V was pared by 2 bases and J by 2 bases, with 4 bases of the junction left unmatched. The CDR3 sequence: CASSETGGTNYGYTF. The CDR3 nucleotides are TGTGCCAGCAGTGAAACAGGGGGTACCAACTATGGCTACACCTTC.

This clonotype was found many times. This chain joins TRBV5-5 and TRBJ2-5; no firm D call. CDR3 length: 15 residues. Looked up from germline, CDR1 is SGHKS and CDR2 is YYEKEE (reference sequence). V lost 0 bases and J lost 4, with 13 bases in between. In nucleotides, the CDR3 is TGTGCCAGCAGCTTGGCCCTAGTCCCTACAGAGACCCAGTACTTC. Its translation is CASSLALVPTETQYF. The whole variable domain, remainder taken from reference TRBV5-5 and TRBJ2-5, is DAGVTQSPTHLIKTRGQQVTLRCSPISGHKSVSWYQQVLGQGPQFIFQYYEKEERGRGNFPDRFSARQFPNYSSELNVNALLLGDSALYLCASSLALVPTETQYFGPGTRLLVL.

The chain is built from TRBV6-1 and TRBJ2-1, with TRBD1 identical over 9 bases. This CDR3 spans 15 amino acids. The germline V gene encodes CDR1 MNHNS and CDR2 SASEGT. V was pared by 6 bases and J by 2 bases, with 5 bases of the junction left unmatched. The CDR3 protein is CASRGTGGPYNEQFF. The CDR3 region has the DNA TGTGCCAGCAGGGGAACAGGGGGCCCCTACAATGAGCAGTTCTTC.

This clonotype appeared a few times. V usage is TRBV9 and J usage is TRBJ2-7; D uncertain. With 8 bases removed from V and 2 bases from J, the gap between germline ends came to 8 bases. Germline lookup yields CDR1 SGDLS and CDR2 YYNGEE. CDR3 length equals 11 residues. DNA of the CDR3: TGTGCCAGTGGGTCGCCCTACGAGCAGTACTTC. Its translation: CASGSPYEQYF.

There are many counts of this clonotype. This chain uses TRBV7-9 with TRBJ1-1; 9 bases map to TRBD1. With V trimmed by 6 bases and J by 1 base, 6 bases remained unmatched. CDR3 length equals 15 residues. The germline V gene has CDR1 SEHNR and CDR2 FQNEAQ (reference sequence). The CDR3 DNA follows: TGTGCCAGCAGGGCACAGGGGGCGGCGAACACTGAAGCTTTCTTT. Amino acids: CASRAQGAANTEAFF.

The sample holds many counts of this clonotype. V gene TRBV18 combines with J gene TRBJ1-4; D gene ambiguous. The V end was cut by 1 base, the J end by 8 bases, with 14 bases between. This CDR3 comprises 15 residues. Germline V gene sequence: CDR1 KGHSH, CDR2 LQKENI. CDR3 amino acids: CASSPQTAPREKLFF. The CDR3 bases are TGTGCCAGCTCACCACAGACTGCCCCGCGGGAAAAACTGTTTTTT. The full variable domain, its missing parts supplied by reference TRBV18 and TRBJ1-4, is NAGVMQNPRHLVRRRGQEARLRCSPMKGHSHVYWYRQLPEEGLKFMVYLQKENIIDESGMPKERFSAEFPKEGPSILRIQQVVRGDSAAYFCASSPQTAPREKLFFGSGTQLSVL.

This clonotype was recorded a few times. In DNA form, the CDR3 reads TGTGCCAGCAAAGCTAGATCGAACACCGGGGAGCTGTTTTTT. Its protein is CASKARSNTGELFF. The V gene is TRBV2, the J gene TRBJ2-2; D is uncertain. The CDR3 has 14 residues. The germline V gene encodes CDR1 SNHLY and CDR2 FYNNEI. V was trimmed by 7 bases and J by 0 bases, leaving 9 bases between them.

This clonotype was seen many times. The V and J genes are TRBV6-1 and TRBJ1-1; no clear D gene. CDR1 is MNHNS, CDR2 SASEGT, per germline. This CDR3 is 14 amino acids long. The ends were cut back, 3 bases at V and 1 base at J, with 9 bases in the middle. CDR3 DNA: TGTGCCAGCAGTGACTGGGTAGCGAACACTGAAGCTTTCTTT. Translation gives CASSDWVANTEAFF.

This clonotype was counted many times. The rearrangement joins TRBV9 to TRBJ1-2; D uncertain. V was clipped by 0 bases and J by 4 bases, with 10 bases between them. Germline CDR1 SGDLS, CDR2 YYNGEE. The CDR3 runs to 14 residues. The CDR3 DNA is TGTGCCAGCAGCGTAGGGGTTGACCTCTATGGCTACACCTTC. This sequence encodes CASSVGVDLYGYTF.

This clonotype came up a few times. This chain links TRBV5-1 with TRBJ2-5; D remains unclear. The germline V gene has CDR1 SGHRS and CDR2 YFSETQ. The V and J ends lost 0 bases and 6 bases respectively, with 3 bases between them. CDR3 length: 11 residues. The CDR3, as DNA: TGCGCCAGCAGCTTGGAAAAGACCCAGTACTTC. It codes for CASSLEKTQYF.

This clonotype was found many times. J is TRBJ2-5 and V is TRBV6-2 or TRBV6-3, with 9 bases lining up with TRBD2. In germline, CDR1 is MNHEY, CDR2 SVGEGT. J lost 7 bases, V lost 7 bases, and 10 bases had no gene match. The CDR3 totals 14 residues. CDR3 bases: TGTGCCAGCACCCTCAGCGGGGGGCGCGGGACCCAGTACTTC. This encodes CASTLSGGRGTQYF.

There are a few counts of this clonotype. The chain employs TRBV4-2 and TRBJ2-7; D is unclear. Germline CDR1 reads LGHNA; CDR2 reads YNFKEQ. V was pared by 4 bases and J by 3 bases, with 10 bases between. This CDR3 is built from 13 residues. The CDR3 nucleotides read TGTGCCAGCAGCCCAAAGGGTCTCTACGAGCAGTACTTC. Translated, it gives CASSPKGLYEQYF.

This clonotype was seen only a few times. This chain connects TRBV9 to TRBJ2-3, with TRBD2 matching 7 bases. Germline V gives CDR1 SGDLS, CDR2 YYNGEE. V shed 1 base, J shed 2 bases, and the junction held 7 bases outside the gene matches. CDR3 length: 16 residues. CDR3 DNA sequence: TGTGCCAGCAGCGTAAGAAGGGCGGGGGTCACAGATACGCAGTATTTT. Amino acid sequence: CASSVRRAGVTDTQYF. The full variable domain, in which reference TRBV9 and TRBJ2-3 provide the parts outside the CDR3, is DSGVTQTPKHLITATGQRVTLRCSPRSGDLSVYWYQQSLDQGLQFLIQYYNGEERAKGNILERFSAQQFPDLHSELNLSSLELGDSALYFCASSVRRAGVTDTQYFGPGTRLTVL.

This clonotype came up many times. The chain joins TRBV28 to TRBJ1-5; D is ambiguous. The germline gives CDR1 MDHEN, CDR2 SYDVKM. CDR3 length equals 16 residues. Trimming stripped 3 bases from V and 5 bases from J, with 17 bases between. CDR3 sequence reads: CASSLQVPQKHQPQHF. CDR3 bases: TGTGCCAGCAGTTTGCAGGTCCCCCAAAAGCATCAGCCCCAGCATTTT.

This clonotype was seen repeatedly, ten times or more. The V call is TRBV5-6, the J call TRBJ1-5; maybe TRBD1 (6 bases). V was pared by 5 bases and J by 7 bases, with 19 bases between. The CDR3 sequence is 15 residues long. Germline V gives CDR1 SGHDT, CDR2 YYEEEE. The CDR3 is CASSRSGTPGQPQHF. The CDR3 coding sequence is TGTGCCAGCAGTAGGTCCGGGACACCGGGGCAGCCCCAGCATTTT. Full variable domain (missing parts from reference TRBV5-6 and TRBJ1-5): DAGVTQSPTHLIKTRGQQVTLRCSPKSGHDTVSWYQQALGQGPQFIFQYYEEEERQRGNFPDRFSGHQFPNYSSELNVNALLLGDSALYLCASSRSGTPGQPQHFGDGTRLSIL.

This clonotype was seen ten or more times. This chain connects TRBV6-1 to TRBJ2-2; 10 bases are a match to TRBD1. Germline CDR1 and CDR2: MNHNS and SASEGT. This CDR3 is built from 18 residues. The V gene end was trimmed by 5 bases and the J gene end by 7 bases; junction bases not matched to a gene: 16. The DNA of the CDR3 is TGTGCCAGCAGTTATTCTACCGGGACAGGGGTTTTGGGCGGGGAGCTGTTTTTT. Protein: CASSYSTGTGVLGGELFF.

The chain combines TRBV5-1 with TRBJ1-4; 9 nucleotides align to TRBD1. This CDR3 region has 16 residues. CDR1 is SGHRS and CDR2 is YFSETQ in the germline V gene. V was clipped by 4 bases and J by 4 bases; unmatched bases: 8. The CDR3 DNA follows: TGCGCCAGCAGCGAGAGATCGGGACAGGGTAATGAAAAACTGTTTTTT. Residues: CASSERSGQGNEKLFF.

This clonotype has more than one count but fewer than ten. The rearrangement joins TRBV7-9 to TRBJ2-2; D possibly corresponds to TRBD1 (6 bases). Germline CDR1 reads SEHNR; CDR2 reads FQNEAQ (reference sequence). This CDR3 is built from 12 residues. Between the trimmed V and J ends, which lost 5 bases and 8 bases, there was a span of 9 bases. CDR3 loop: CASSQQGGELFF. The DNA for the CDR3 is TGTGCCAGCAGCCAACAGGGAGGGGAGCTGTTTTTT.

This chain joins TRBV3-1 and TRBJ2-7, with D possibly being TRBD2 (5 bases). In germline, CDR1 is LGHDT, CDR2 YNNKEL (reference sequence). The CDR3 length is 14 residues. The V end lost 3 bases, the J end lost 7 bases, and 16 bases lay between the germline ends. In DNA, the CDR3 is TGTGCCAGCAGCCATACTATTAGCGTGGGGGAGCAGTACTTC. Residues: CASSHTISVGEQYF.

In its sample, this clonotype was seen many times. The chain couples TRBV2 to TRBJ2-1, with D possibly being TRBD1 (5 bases). The germline V gene has CDR1 SNHLY and CDR2 FYNNEI. CDR3 length equals 14 residues. The V gene lost 1 base and the J gene lost 8 bases, with 12 bases spanning the gap. Written as DNA, the CDR3 is TGTGCCAGCAGTGAAGAGGGGCTGGGGCATGAGCAGTTCTTC. Its translation: CASSEEGLGHEQFF.

This clonotype was seen a handful of times. The chain recombines TRBV29-1 with TRBJ2-5; D is uncertain. The V gene lost 4 bases and the J gene lost 5 bases, with 14 bases spanning the gap. This CDR3 is 13 amino acids long. The germline V gene encodes CDR1 SQVTM and CDR2 ANQGSEA. This CDR3 reads CSVGMVKGETQYF. DNA for the CDR3: TGCAGCGTTGGAATGGTGAAAGGGGAGACCCAGTACTTC.